The subject of this entry is one TCR beta chain. How the authors handled the data: Amplification of reference gene primers provided the estimated nucleated cell counts. The method was immunoSEQ multiplex PCR; TCRdb's version includes in-frame clones alone and lacks a portion of them. For V, J and clone size, that table is used; D and trimming come from the DNA. Of some 68,000 clones in the sample, about 80% are singletons; the top ten hold about 30%. This sample was taken from a study of blood T cell repertoires in COVID-19. Across the whole study: Material from acute and convalescent COVID-19 was sourced from the United States, Italy and Spain. T cells, B-cell-depleted T cells, or PBMCs supplied cDNA or gDNA.

This CDR3 is built from 15 residues. J gave up 3 bases and V 0 bases, and 6 bases lay outside the gene matches. Germline values: CDR1 GTSNPN, CDR2 SVGIG (reference sequence). V and J are TRBV30 and TRBJ2-7, with TRBD1 matching 9 bases. Source material: peripheral blood. The TCR sequence derives from a man aged 65 to 79 with acute or convalescent COVID-19. CDR3 loop: CAWSVLGQGIYEQYF. In DNA, the CDR3 is TGTGCCTGGAGTGTTTTGGGACAGGGAATCTACGAGCAGTACTTC.